This TCR beta chain was found in a study of early T cells in non-severe SARS-CoV-2 infection. The study's findings and limits: Lookups in VDJdb leaned toward anti-spike CD8 responses and missed private and CD4 specificities.

Note on this clonotype: Antigen unknown.

A single record per CDR3 protein comes from TCRdb applying MiXCR to the 5' RACE reads. Of 65,000 to 70,000 distinct CDR3 sequences detected, 11% appear once; the ten largest clones hold 6.4%. Looked up from germline, CDR1 is SGHKS and CDR2 is YYEKEE (reference sequence). The CDR3 has 17 amino acids. Trimming removed 0 bases at V and 1 base at J, with 13 bases between. The material sequenced was whole blood. The gene calls are TRBV5-5 and TRBJ2-2; no firm D call. The sequence derives from an adult who was a healthcare worker with PCR-confirmed SARS-CoV-2 infection or an uninfected control (not recorded which). CDR3 protein: CASSLGSRRGNTGELFF. The DNA of the CDR3 is TGTGCCAGCAGCTTGGGAAGTCGGCGCGGGAACACCGGGGAGCTGTTTTTT.